This is a list of T cell receptor beta chains from one sample in a study of blood T cells in healthy people across ages. Via MiXCR, TCRdb re-called the 5' RACE reads, giving one row per CDR3 protein. The sample lists approximately 670,000 distinct CDR3 sequences; about 43% were seen once. Material for sequencing was blood. Receptor source: an elderly man in good health. Each CDR3 is given with its conserved first and last residue. A D gene is named only where the DNA matches it firmly.

v_gene	j_gene	d_gene	CDR3aa
TRBV18	TRBJ1-1	TRBD1	CASSPPSRGGGTEAFF
TRBV6-2/TRBV6-3	TRBJ2-3	-	CASSYWETGSDTQYF
TRBV18	TRBJ2-1	-	CASSLGQRDEQFF
TRBV27	TRBJ2-3	-	CASSLFIGDTQYF
TRBV27	TRBJ2-5	-	CASSLRALTGKPETQYF
TRBV15	TRBJ2-3	TRBD1	CATSRQGANTDTQYF
TRBV4-1	TRBJ2-5	TRBD2	CASSQDYGLAGVTQYF
TRBV4-3	TRBJ1-1	TRBD1	CASSQGQGARNTEPFF
TRBV6-6	TRBJ2-5	-	CASTPGIETQYF
TRBV20-1	-	-	CSARVGSQGETQYF
TRBV6-2/TRBV6-3	TRBJ1-1	-	CASSYTRRDLAAFF
TRBV24-1	TRBJ2-7	-	CATSPGGTNNEQYF
TRBV7-8	TRBJ1-4	-	CASSLAGGQGEKLFF
TRBV7-9	TRBJ1-6	-	CASSLAGRSPLHF
TRBV6-5	TRBJ2-7	TRBD2	CASSYHPSGGAGEQYF
TRBV6-2/TRBV6-3	TRBJ2-1	TRBD2	CASTLGTSGRSTYNEQFF
TRBV20-1	TRBJ2-7	TRBD2	CSARDRREGSYEQYF
TRBV7-9	TRBJ1-4	-	CASSLEGLTNEKLFF
TRBV28	TRBJ2-5	TRBD1	CASLVGQGYQETQYF
TRBV5-4	TRBJ2-5	TRBD1	CASSFGTGAYNEQYF
TRBV28	TRBJ2-5	TRBD2	CASRVTGLSSGKETQYF
TRBV12-3/TRBV12-4	TRBJ1-1	TRBD1	CASSEDRRNTEAFF
TRBV3-1	TRBJ2-4	TRBD1	CASSPYRGFNIQYF
TRBV12-3/TRBV12-4	-	TRBD2	CASSGLAGQETQYF
TRBV21-1	TRBJ2-1	-	CASSKGWTGYNEQFF
TRBV11-2	TRBJ2-1	TRBD1	CASSLVQGYNEQFF
TRBV11-2	TRBJ2-4	-	CASSPEAAVKNIQYF
TRBV7-3	TRBJ2-1	TRBD2	CASSPTSRTYNEQFF
TRBV7-2	TRBJ2-3	TRBD1	CASSPHRGTDMQYF
TRBV28	TRBJ2-4	-	CASSPPGLAKNIQYF
TRBV3-1	TRBJ2-3	-	CASSQSYGEGTDTQYF
TRBV7-9	TRBJ1-2	-	CASSFGARGYGYTF
TRBV4-3	TRBJ2-7	-	CASSQEGFHSYEQYF
TRBV30	TRBJ2-7	-	CAWTLAELCEQYF
TRBV28	TRBJ1-1	-	CASRPIGVNTEAFF
TRBV7-2	TRBJ1-5	TRBD1	CASGLGRGNQPQHF
TRBV6-5	TRBJ1-2	-	CASREPGRANYGYTF
TRBV20-1	TRBJ2-1	TRBD1	CSASNPGQPFTGEQFF